Listed below are T cell receptor beta chains from one sample, sequenced in a study of T cell clonotyping in hematopoietic cell transplantation. The protocol was immunoSEQ multiplex PCR, while the TCRdb copy is restricted to in-frame clones and leaves out a portion. The table has 40,000 to 45,000 clones, 94% seen once. The sequenced sample consisted of peripheral blood mononuclear cells. These receptors were obtained from a woman aged 50 to 60 in good health. Some clones in this sample may be carry-over from other donors' samples. Both conserved end residues are part of each CDR3. The D gene is left open where the match is weak. Only part of the rows carry a size: once, few, many, or a class if the clone is expanded.

.	.	TRBV6-5	TRBJ2-5	CASSYEGTAGETQYF	TGTGCCAGCAGTTACGAAGGGACGGCCGGGGAGACCCAGTACTTC
.	.	TRBV11-3	TRBJ2-2	CASSLYGTTGELFF	TGTGCCAGCAGCTTATATGGGACCACCGGGGAGCTGTTTTTT
.	.	TRBV7-9	TRBJ2-2	CASSSPAGQISTGELFF	TGTGCCAGCAGCTCACCCGCGGGACAGATAAGCACCGGGGAGCTGTTTTTT
.	once	TRBV11-1	TRBJ1-1	CASSLAFSQTAFF	TGTGCCAGCAGCTTAGCATTCTCACAGACAGCTTTCTTT
.	.	TRBV4-3	TRBJ1-3	CASSRIRDSGNTIYF	TGCGCCAGCAGCCGTATCCGGGACTCTGGAAACACCATATATTTT
.	.	TRBV5-1	TRBJ1-5	CASSLDGGAGQPQHF	TGCGCCAGCAGCTTGGACGGGGGGGCCGGTCAGCCCCAGCATTTT
.	.	TRBV5-1	TRBJ2-3	CASSQGEVDTQYF	TGCGCCAGCAGTCAGGGCGAGGTCGATACGCAGTATTTT
TRBD1	once	TRBV12-5	TRBJ1-2	CASGLREGTGSIIPHGYTF	TGTGCTAGTGGTTTGAGGGAAGGGACAGGGAGTATAATTCCACATGGCTACACCTTC
TRBD2	.	TRBV5-6	TRBJ2-1	CASSLDALAGGLF	TGTGCCAGCAGCTTGGATGCACTAGCGGGGGGGCTCTTC
.	.	TRBV19	TRBJ1-1	CASSIRGTVNTEAFF	TGTGCCAGTAGTATAAGGGGGACGGTAAACACTGAAGCTTTCTTT
TRBD1	.	TRBV9	TRBJ2-1	CASSSEGALYNEQFF	TGTGCCAGCAGCTCAGAGGGGGCTTTGTACAATGAGCAGTTCTTC
.	.	TRBV5-1	TRBJ2-7	CASSPPDGTVSYEQYF	TGCGCCAGCAGCCCCCCCGACGGGACGGTCTCCTACGAGCAGTACTTC
TRBD2	.	TRBV6-1	TRBJ2-7	CASSGTSGSSYEQYF	TGTGCCAGCAGTGGGACTAGCGGGAGCTCCTACGAGCAGTACTTC
.	once	TRBV5-4	TRBJ1-4	CASSPQGGSNEKLFF	TGTGCCAGCAGCCCCCAGGGAGGCTCTAATGAAAAACTGTTTTTT
.	.	TRBV5-5	TRBJ1-1	CASSLGLESPEAFF	TGTGCCAGCAGCTTAGGGCTTGAGAGCCCTGAAGCTTTCTTT
.	once	TRBV7-2	TRBJ1-4	CASSFPNGEKLFF	TGTGCCAGCAGCTTCCCCAACGGTGAAAAACTGTTTTTT
TRBD1	.	TRBV4-3	TRBJ2-7	CASSQEIGQGAGEQYF	TGCGCCAGCAGCCAAGAGATCGGACAGGGGGCGGGCGAGCAGTACTTC
.	once	TRBV4-3	TRBJ2-3	CASSQERRGGTDTQYF	TGCGCCAGCAGCCAAGAAAGGAGGGGGGGCACAGATACGCAGTATTTT
.	.	TRBV7-6	TRBJ2-2	CASSLTTGSGELFF	TGTGCCAGCAGCTTAACAACAGGGTCCGGGGAGCTGTTTTTT
.	.	TRBV5-6	TRBJ2-7	CASSLPGVSYEQYF	TGTGCCAGCAGCTTGCCAGGTGTCTCCTACGAGCAGTACTTC
.	.	TRBV25-1	TRBJ2-7	CASSEYGLYEQYF	TGTGCCAGCAGTGAATACGGCCTCTACGAGCAGTACTTC
TRBD1	.	TRBV5-1	TRBJ2-5	CASSFGSGQVVKTQYF	TGCGCCAGCAGCTTTGGGTCTGGACAGGTGGTGAAGACCCAGTACTTC
.	once	TRBV2	TRBJ1-1	CASSLGPFEAFF	TGTGCCAGCAGTCTGGGCCCATTTGAAGCTTTCTTT
.	.	TRBV19	TRBJ2-7	CASSFAPTYEQYF	TGTGCCAGTAGTTTCGCACCTACCTACGAGCAGTACTTC
.	.	TRBV28	TRBJ2-5	CASSLGQTLKRTQYF	TGTGCCAGCAGTTTAGGGCAGACGTTAAAAAGGACCCAGTACTTC